This record concerns one TCR beta chain sequence. The data originate from a study of blood T cell repertoires in COVID-19. The CDR3 spans 16 residues. Germline V gene lookup returns CDR1 SGHRS and CDR2 YFSETQ. Trimming cost V 4 bases and J 1 base; bases outside gene matches: 11. The table came from immunoSEQ multiplex PCR; TCRdb's copy has only in-frame clones and leaves some out. The data show roughly 250,000 clones, about 86% seen once. J is TRBJ2-7 and V is TRBV5-1; 7 bases are a match to TRBD2. The sequence was collected from a person aged 70 to 85 with COVID-19, enrolled during active disease. Sequencing input: peripheral blood. The CDR3 DNA is TGCGCCAGCAGCCAGGGAGGGCGGGCTGCGTCCTACGAGCAGTACTTC. Protein: CASSQGGRAASYEQYF. The complete variable domain, with remaining parts taken from reference TRBV5-1 and TRBJ2-7, reads KAGVTQTPRYLIKTRGQQVTLSCSPISGHRSVSWYQQTPGQGLQFLFEYFSETQRNKGNFPGRFSGRQFSNSRSEMNVSTLELGDSALYLCASSQGGRAASYEQYFGPGTRLTVT.